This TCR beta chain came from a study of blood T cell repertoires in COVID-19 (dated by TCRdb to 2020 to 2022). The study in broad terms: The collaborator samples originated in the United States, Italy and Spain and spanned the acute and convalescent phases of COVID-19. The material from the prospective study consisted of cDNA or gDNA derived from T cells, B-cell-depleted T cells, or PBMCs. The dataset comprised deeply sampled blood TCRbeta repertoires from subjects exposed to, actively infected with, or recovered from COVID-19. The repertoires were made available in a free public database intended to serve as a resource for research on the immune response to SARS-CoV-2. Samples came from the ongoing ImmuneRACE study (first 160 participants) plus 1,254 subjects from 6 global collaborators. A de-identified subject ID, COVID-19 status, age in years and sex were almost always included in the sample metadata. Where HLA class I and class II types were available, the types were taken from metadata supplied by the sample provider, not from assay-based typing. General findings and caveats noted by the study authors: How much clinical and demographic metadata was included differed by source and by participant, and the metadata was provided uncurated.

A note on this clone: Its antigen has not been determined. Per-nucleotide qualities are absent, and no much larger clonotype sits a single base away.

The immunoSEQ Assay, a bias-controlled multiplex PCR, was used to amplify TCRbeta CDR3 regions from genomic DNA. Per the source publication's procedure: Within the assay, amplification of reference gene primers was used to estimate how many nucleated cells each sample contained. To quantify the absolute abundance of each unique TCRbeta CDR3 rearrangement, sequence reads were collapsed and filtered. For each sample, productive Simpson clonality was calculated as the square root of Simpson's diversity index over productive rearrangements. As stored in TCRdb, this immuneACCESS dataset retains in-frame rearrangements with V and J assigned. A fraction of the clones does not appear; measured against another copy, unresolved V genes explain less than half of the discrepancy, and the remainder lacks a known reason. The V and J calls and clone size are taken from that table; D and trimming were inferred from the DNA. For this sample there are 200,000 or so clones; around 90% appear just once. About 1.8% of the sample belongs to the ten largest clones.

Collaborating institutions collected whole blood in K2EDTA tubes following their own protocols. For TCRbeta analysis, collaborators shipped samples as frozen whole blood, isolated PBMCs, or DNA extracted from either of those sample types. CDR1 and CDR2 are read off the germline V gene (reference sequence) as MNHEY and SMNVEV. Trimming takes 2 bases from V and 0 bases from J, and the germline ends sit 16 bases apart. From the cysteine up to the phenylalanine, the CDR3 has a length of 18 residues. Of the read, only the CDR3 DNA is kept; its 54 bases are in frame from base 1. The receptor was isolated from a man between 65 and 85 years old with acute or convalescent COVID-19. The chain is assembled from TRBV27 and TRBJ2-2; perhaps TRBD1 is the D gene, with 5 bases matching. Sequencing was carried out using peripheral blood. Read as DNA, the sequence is TGTGCCAGCAGTTTAAGCTTAAGGGGCATCTCGAACACCGGGGAGCTGTTTTTT. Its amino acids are CASSLSLRGISNTGELFF.